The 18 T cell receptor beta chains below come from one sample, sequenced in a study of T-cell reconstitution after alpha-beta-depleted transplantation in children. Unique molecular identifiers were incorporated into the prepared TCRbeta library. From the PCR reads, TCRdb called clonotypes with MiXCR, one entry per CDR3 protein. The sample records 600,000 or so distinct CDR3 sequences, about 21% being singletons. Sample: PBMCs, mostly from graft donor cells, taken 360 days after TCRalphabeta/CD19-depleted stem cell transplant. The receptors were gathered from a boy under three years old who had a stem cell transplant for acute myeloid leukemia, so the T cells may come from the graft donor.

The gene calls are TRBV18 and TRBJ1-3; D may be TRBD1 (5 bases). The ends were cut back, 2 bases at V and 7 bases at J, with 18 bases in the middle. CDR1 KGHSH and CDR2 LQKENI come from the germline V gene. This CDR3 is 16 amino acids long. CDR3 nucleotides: TGTGCCAGCTCACCAAAGAGACGCTCCCGGGGGAACACCATATATTTT. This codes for CASSPKRRSRGNTIYF.

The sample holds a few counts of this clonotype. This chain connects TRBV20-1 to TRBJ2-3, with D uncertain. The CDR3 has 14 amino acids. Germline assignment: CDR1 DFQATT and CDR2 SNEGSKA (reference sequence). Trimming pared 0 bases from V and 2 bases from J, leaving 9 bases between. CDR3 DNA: TGCAGTGCTAGAGATGGGAAGGCCACAGATACGCAGTATTTT. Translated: CSARDGKATDTQYF.

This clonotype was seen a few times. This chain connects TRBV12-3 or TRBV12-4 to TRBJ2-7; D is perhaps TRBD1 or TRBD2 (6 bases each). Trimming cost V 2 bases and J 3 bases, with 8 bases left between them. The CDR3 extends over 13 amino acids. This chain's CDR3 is CASSLRGDYEQYF. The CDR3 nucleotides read TGTGCCAGCAGTTTAAGGGGGGACTACGAGCAGTACTTC.

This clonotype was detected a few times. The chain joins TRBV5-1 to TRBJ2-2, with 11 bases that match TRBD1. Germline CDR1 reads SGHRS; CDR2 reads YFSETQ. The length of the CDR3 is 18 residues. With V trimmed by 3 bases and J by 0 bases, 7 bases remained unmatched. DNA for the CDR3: TGCGCCAGCAGCTGGGGTCCGGGACAGGGGGCGAACACCGGGGAGCTGTTTTTT. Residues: CASSWGPGQGANTGELFF. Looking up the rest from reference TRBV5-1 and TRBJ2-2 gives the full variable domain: KAGVTQTPRYLIKTRGQQVTLSCSPISGHRSVSWYQQTPGQGLQFLFEYFSETQRNKGNFPGRFSGRQFSNSRSEMNVSTLELGDSALYLCASSWGPGQGANTGELFFGEGSRLTVL.

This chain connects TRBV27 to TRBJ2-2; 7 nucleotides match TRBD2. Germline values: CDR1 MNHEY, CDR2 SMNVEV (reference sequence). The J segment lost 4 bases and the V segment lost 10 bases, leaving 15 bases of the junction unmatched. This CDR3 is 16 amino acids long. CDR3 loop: CATGAGPQITTGELFF. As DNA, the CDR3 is TGTGCCACCGGAGCGGGGCCCCAGATTACCACCGGGGAGCTGTTTTTT.

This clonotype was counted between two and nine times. In DNA, the CDR3 is TGTGCCAGCAGTTTGGGGGTAGGCGGAAAGACCCAGTACTTC. Protein: CASSLGVGGKTQYF. This rearrangement joins TRBV12-3 or TRBV12-4 to TRBJ2-5; possibly TRBD1 or TRBD2 for D (5 bases each). This CDR3 has 14 amino acids. Trimming stripped 3 bases from V and 6 bases from J, with 14 bases between.

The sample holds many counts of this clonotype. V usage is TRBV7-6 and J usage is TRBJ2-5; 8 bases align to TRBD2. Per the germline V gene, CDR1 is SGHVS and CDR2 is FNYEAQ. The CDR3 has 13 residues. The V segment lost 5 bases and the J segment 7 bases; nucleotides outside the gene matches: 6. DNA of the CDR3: TGTGCCAGCAGCCCATTAGCGGGGATGACCCAGTACTTC. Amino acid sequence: CASSPLAGMTQYF.

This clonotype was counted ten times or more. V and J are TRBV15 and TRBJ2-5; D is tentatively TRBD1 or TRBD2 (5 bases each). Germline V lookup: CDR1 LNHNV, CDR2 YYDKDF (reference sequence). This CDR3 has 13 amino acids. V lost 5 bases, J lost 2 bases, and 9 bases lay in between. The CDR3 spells CATSRDLQETQYF. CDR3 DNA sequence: TGTGCCACCAGCCGGGACCTGCAAGAGACCCAGTACTTC.

The CDR3 DNA reads as TGCAGCGTTGCCGGGGGATCGCGGGATGGCTACACCTTC. This codes for CSVAGGSRDGYTF. This chain uses TRBV29-1 with TRBJ1-2; D may be TRBD1 (5 bases). The CDR3 loop spans 13 amino acids. V was trimmed by 4 bases and J by 6 bases, leaving 15 bases between them. Germline CDR1 is SQVTM and CDR2 is ANQGSEA.

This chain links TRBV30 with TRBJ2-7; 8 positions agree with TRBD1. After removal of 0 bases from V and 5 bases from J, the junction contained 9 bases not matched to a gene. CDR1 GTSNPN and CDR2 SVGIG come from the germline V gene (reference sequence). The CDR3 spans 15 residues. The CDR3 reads CAWSVGSTGANEQYF. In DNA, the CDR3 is TGTGCCTGGAGTGTCGGGTCGACAGGGGCCAACGAGCAGTACTTC.

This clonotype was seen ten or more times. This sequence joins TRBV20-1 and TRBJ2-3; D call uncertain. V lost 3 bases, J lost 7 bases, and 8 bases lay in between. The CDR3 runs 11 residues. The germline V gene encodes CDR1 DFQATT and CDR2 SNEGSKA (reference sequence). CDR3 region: CSASDLNTQYF. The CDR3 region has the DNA TGCAGTGCTAGTGACTTGAATACGCAGTATTTT.

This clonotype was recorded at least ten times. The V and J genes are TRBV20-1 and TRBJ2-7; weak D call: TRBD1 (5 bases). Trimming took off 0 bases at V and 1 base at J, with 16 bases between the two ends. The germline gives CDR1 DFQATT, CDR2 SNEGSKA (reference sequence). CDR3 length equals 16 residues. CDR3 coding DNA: TGCAGTGCTAGAGATTCGCGCAAGGGGTGGTCCTACGAGCAGTACTTC. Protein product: CSARDSRKGWSYEQYF.

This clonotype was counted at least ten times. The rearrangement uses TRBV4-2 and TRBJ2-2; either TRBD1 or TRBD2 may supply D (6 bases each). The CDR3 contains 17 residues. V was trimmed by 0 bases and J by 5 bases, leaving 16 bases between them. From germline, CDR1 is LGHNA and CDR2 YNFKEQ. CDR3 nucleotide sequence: TGTGCCAGCAGCCAAGAAGGTTGGGGGGCCGAAACCGGGGAGCTGTTTTTT. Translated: CASSQEGWGAETGELFF.

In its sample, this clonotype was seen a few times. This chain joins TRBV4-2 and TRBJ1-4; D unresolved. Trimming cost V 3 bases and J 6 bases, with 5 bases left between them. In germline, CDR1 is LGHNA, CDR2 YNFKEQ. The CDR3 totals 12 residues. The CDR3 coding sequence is TGTGCCAGCAGCCAGCAGGATGAAAAACTGTTTTTT. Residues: CASSQQDEKLFF.

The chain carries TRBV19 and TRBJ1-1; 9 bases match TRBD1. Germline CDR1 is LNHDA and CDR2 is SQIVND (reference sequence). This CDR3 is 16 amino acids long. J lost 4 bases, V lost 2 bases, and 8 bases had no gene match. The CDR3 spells CASSIFPGTGSTEAFF. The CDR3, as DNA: TGTGCCAGTAGTATATTCCCCGGGACAGGGAGCACTGAAGCTTTCTTT.

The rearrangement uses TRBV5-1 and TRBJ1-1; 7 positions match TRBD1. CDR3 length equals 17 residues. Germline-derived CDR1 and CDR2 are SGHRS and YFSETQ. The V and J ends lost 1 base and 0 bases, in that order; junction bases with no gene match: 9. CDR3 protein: CASSLYTGAIMNTEAFF. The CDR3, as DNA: TGCGCCAGCAGCTTGTATACAGGGGCGATCATGAACACTGAAGCTTTCTTT.

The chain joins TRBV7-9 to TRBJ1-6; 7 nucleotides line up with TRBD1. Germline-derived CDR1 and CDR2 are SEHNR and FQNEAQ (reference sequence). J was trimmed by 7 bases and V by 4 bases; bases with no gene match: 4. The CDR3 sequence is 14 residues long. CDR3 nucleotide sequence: TGTGCCAGCAGCTGGGACAGTGGCAATTCACCCCTCCACTTT. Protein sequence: CASSWDSGNSPLHF.

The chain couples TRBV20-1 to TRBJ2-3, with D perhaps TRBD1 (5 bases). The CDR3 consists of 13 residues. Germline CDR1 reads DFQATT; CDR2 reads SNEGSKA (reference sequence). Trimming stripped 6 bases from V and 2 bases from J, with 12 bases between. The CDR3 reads CSAPVGATDTQYF. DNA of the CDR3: TGCAGTGCCCCGGTAGGGGCCACAGATACGCAGTATTTT.